What follows are 29 T cell receptor beta chains derived from one specimen sequenced in a study of molecular identifiers for immune sequencing clone quantification. Using its own MiXCR run on the PCR reads, TCRdb lists one record per CDR3 protein. The sample carries about half a million distinct CDR3 sequences, 25% recorded once. Material: naive CD8+ T cells from blood, with Jurkat cell RNA spiked in. Subset here: FACS-sorted CD8+CD4-CCR7+CD45RA+ naive T cells. Receptors originate from a human donor in good health. Some libraries in this study had Jurkat cell RNA spiked in.

A note on this clonotype: Sequence at one end of the junction differs from germline and may be a read error. The chain joins TRBV4-1 to TRBJ2-1, with 8 bases identical to TRBD2. CDR1 is MGHRA and CDR2 is YSYEKL in the germline V gene. The CDR3 contains 18 residues. The CDR3 loop is CAGSQVLLAVSSYNEQFF. CDR3 sequence (DNA): TGCGCCGGCAGCCAAGTCCTACTAGCGGTGAGCTCCTACAATGAGCAGTTCTTC.

V and J are TRBV4-3 and TRBJ2-5; 10 nucleotides align to TRBD1. This CDR3 is 15 amino acids long. CDR1 is LGHNA, CDR2 YSLEER, per germline. The junction had 7 bases not matched to a gene; V was cut back by 4 bases and J by 5 bases. The CDR3 nucleotides read TGCGCCAGCAGCCGAGGGACAGGGGTTGGGGAGACCCAGTACTTC. Translating gives CASSRGTGVGETQYF.

This clonotype turned up a few times. The V call is TRBV6-2 or TRBV6-3, the J call TRBJ1-6; D possibly corresponds to TRBD1 (5 bases). The CDR3 extends over 14 amino acids. V shed 5 bases and J shed 8 bases, with 13 bases lying between them. The germline gives CDR1 MNHEY, CDR2 SVGEGT. Here the CDR3 DNA reads TGTGCCAGCAGTCTCCGGGACTTATATTCACCCCTCCACTTT. Translated, it gives CASSLRDLYSPLHF.

This clonotype was picked up a small number of times. The chain links TRBV2 to TRBJ2-1; 9 nucleotides align to TRBD1. V gave up 1 base and J gave up 3 bases; unmatched junction bases: 1. There are 15 residues in the CDR3. Germline CDR1 and CDR2: SNHLY and FYNNEI. CDR3 residues: CASSEVDRGYNEQFF. CDR3 DNA: TGTGCCAGCAGTGAAGTGGACAGGGGCTACAATGAGCAGTTCTTC.

Comment on this clonotype: A read error may account for a junction end that differs from germline. The rearrangement links TRBV19 to TRBJ2-7, with D possibly being TRBD1 or TRBD2 (5 bases each). This CDR3 has 13 residues. Germline CDR1 LNHDA, CDR2 SQIVND (reference sequence). The CDR3 DNA follows: TGTGCCAGAAGTATAAACGAGGGGTTTGAGCAGTACTTC. Translation: CARSINEGFEQYF.

The CDR3, as DNA: TGTGCCAGCTGGCCCAGGCCGGGAGGGAACGAGCAGTACTTC. It codes for CASWPRPGGNEQYF. The rearrangement links TRBV21-1 to TRBJ2-7; the D call of TRBD2 is as the table states it, not checked on the DNA. TRBV21-1 is designated a pseudogene. This CDR3 contains 14 residues.

This clonotype was seen repeatedly, ten times or more. The chain has TRBV11-2 and TRBJ2-7, with D perhaps given as TRBD1 or TRBD2 (5 bases each). V dropped 4 bases and J dropped 1 base, with 8 bases sitting between them. Germline lookup yields CDR1 SGHAT and CDR2 FQNNGV. The CDR3 extends over 13 amino acids. This chain's CDR3 is CASSWGRSYEQYF. The CDR3 DNA follows: TGTGCCAGCAGCTGGGGACGGTCCTACGAGCAGTACTTC.

This clonotype was found many times. The chain carries TRBV5-5 and TRBJ2-7; D unresolved. This CDR3 has 13 amino acids. V lost 4 bases and J 1 base, leaving 9 bases between the germline ends. Germline CDR1 SGHKS, CDR2 YYEKEE (reference sequence). The CDR3 region is CASSATWSYEQYF. DNA of the CDR3: TGTGCCAGCAGCGCCACGTGGTCCTACGAGCAGTACTTC.

This clonotype came up a few times. V gene TRBV7-9 combines with J gene TRBJ2-3; 15 positions agree with TRBD2. V was pared by 5 bases and J by 4 bases, with 16 bases of the junction left unmatched. The CDR3 length is 20 residues. Germline assignment: CDR1 SEHNR and CDR2 FQNEAQ (reference sequence). The CDR3 region has the DNA TGTGCCAGCAGCCACGGACTAGCGGGGGGGCCGATTTACAGAGCAGATACGCAGTATTTT. It yields the protein CASSHGLAGGPIYRADTQYF. The complete variable domain, with remaining parts taken from reference TRBV7-9 and TRBJ2-3, reads DTGVSQNPRHKITKRGQNVTFRCDPISEHNRLYWYRQTLGQGPEFLTYFQNEAQLEKSRLLSDRFSAERPKGSFSTLEIQRTEQGDSAMYLCASSHGLAGGPIYRADTQYFGPGTRLTVL.

On this clonotype: This may be a read error: a much more frequent sequence differs by one nucleotide. This rearrangement joins TRBV4-3 to TRBJ2-1; TRBD1 aligns across 7 bases. Germline-derived CDR1 and CDR2 are LGHNA and YSLEER. The CDR3 covers 13 residues. The J segment lost 9 bases and the V segment lost 7 bases, leaving 9 bases of the junction unmatched. CDR3 DNA: TGCGCCAGCAACCGCGACAGGGAAGCTGAGCAGTTCTTC. Its translation: CASNRDREAEQFF.

This chain links TRBV12-3 or TRBV12-4 with TRBJ2-3, with 12 positions matching TRBD2. The CDR3 loop spans 18 amino acids. V dropped 6 bases and J dropped 3; count of bases not matched to a gene: 13. CDR3 nucleotide sequence: TGTGCCAGCAGCCTAGAGGGGCTAGCGGGGGGGAAAACAGATACGCAGTATTTT. Its protein is CASSLEGLAGGKTDTQYF.

This clonotype was seen a handful of times. The gene calls are TRBV10-3 and TRBJ2-7; possible D gene TRBD1, 6 bases. The V end was cut by 4 bases, the J end by 2 bases, with 15 bases between. Germline CDR1 and CDR2: ENHRY and SYGVKD. The CDR3 has 15 amino acids. CDR3 amino acids: CAISAPSTGAYEQYF. The CDR3 DNA reads as TGTGCCATCAGTGCTCCCTCGACAGGCGCCTACGAGCAGTACTTC.

CDR3 DNA sequence: TGTGCCAGCAGCTTGGATGTGGGGGGTTTAACAGATACGCAGTATTTT. As protein: CASSLDVGGLTDTQYF. The chain joins TRBV11-2 to TRBJ2-3, with a possible D match to TRBD2 (6 bases). The germline V gene encodes CDR1 SGHAT and CDR2 FQNNGV. This CDR3 spans 16 amino acids. The V and J ends lost 3 bases and 3 bases respectively, with 16 bases between them.

This chain joins TRBV7-9 and TRBJ2-7; D not certain. Germline V gene data show CDR1 as SEHNR and CDR2 as FQNEAQ (reference sequence). This CDR3 comprises 13 residues. With 4 bases removed from V and 3 bases from J, the gap between germline ends came to 10 bases. The CDR3 region has the DNA TGTGCCAGCAGCTCCGTGGTTGACTACGAGCAGTACTTC. This sequence encodes CASSSVVDYEQYF.

This clonotype was detected a few times. This rearrangement joins TRBV20-1 to TRBJ2-7; 7 bases line up with TRBD2. Germline lookup yields CDR1 DFQATT and CDR2 SNEGSKA (reference sequence). After removal of 4 bases from V and 3 bases from J, the junction contained 6 bases not matched to a gene. CDR3 length: 13 amino acids. In nucleotides, the CDR3 is TGCAGTGCTAAGGGGACTACTTTCTACGAGCAGTACTTC. Translation gives CSAKGTTFYEQYF.

This clonotype occurred a few times. The genes are TRBV27 and TRBJ2-3; 9 positions match TRBD2. The ends lost 4 bases at V and 4 bases at J; junction bases unmatched: 9. The length of the CDR3 is 16 residues. Germline V gene sequence: CDR1 MNHEY, CDR2 SMNVEV (reference sequence). The CDR3 here is CASSSIVVAGADTQYF. DNA of the CDR3: TGTGCCAGCAGTTCTATCGTGGTAGCGGGAGCAGATACGCAGTATTTT.

A note on this clonotype: Being one base from a much bigger clone, this may be a read error. This chain uses TRBV12-3 or TRBV12-4 with TRBJ2-4; maybe TRBD2 (5 bases). CDR3 length equals 15 residues. V was clipped by 6 bases and J by 11 bases, with 23 bases between them. CDR3 sequence reads: CASSPAGPSPHVQYF. The CDR3 DNA reads TGTGCCAGCAGCCCTGCGGGCCCATCCCCGCACGTTCAGTACTTC.

For this clonotype: At one end the junction does not follow the germline gene, possibly because of a read error. CDR3 nucleotide sequence: TGTGGCAGCAGCTTAGAGGGGGAGACCCAGTACTTC. This codes for CGSSLEGETQYF. The chain combines TRBV11-2 with TRBJ2-5; D possibly matches TRBD1 or TRBD2 (5 bases each). The CDR3 extends over 12 amino acids. CDR1 SGHAT and CDR2 FQNNGV come from the germline V gene.

There are a few counts of this clonotype. This sequence joins TRBV6-5 and TRBJ2-7; D ambiguous. The CDR3 is 15 residues long. The germline V gene has CDR1 MNHEY and CDR2 SVGAGI. Trimming left V 0 bases short and J 4 bases short, with 13 bases between. This CDR3 is CASSYSNLGRYEQYF. The DNA for the CDR3 is TGTGCCAGCAGTTACTCGAATCTGGGTAGATACGAGCAGTACTTC.

This clonotype turned up a few times. The chain joins TRBV20-1 to TRBJ1-1; maybe TRBD1 (5 bases). This CDR3 spans 15 amino acids. The germline V gene has CDR1 DFQATT and CDR2 SNEGSKA (reference sequence). V lost 2 bases to trimming and J lost 2 bases, with 15 bases between them. The CDR3 DNA is TGCAGTGCTAGATTTTTTACAGGACTAAACACTGAAGCTTTCTTT. Amino acid sequence: CSARFFTGLNTEAFF.

Comment on this clonotype: The junction departs from the called germline gene at one end, perhaps through a read error. This chain connects TRBV6-5 to TRBJ1-1, with TRBD1 identical over 7 bases. This CDR3 spans 14 amino acids. Per the germline V gene, CDR1 is MNHEY and CDR2 is SVGAGI. The DNA for the CDR3 is TGTGCCCGCAGTTATAACCAGGGGGGGGGTGAAGCTTTCTTT. Its translation is CARSYNQGGGEAFF.

This clonotype appeared once. This rearrangement joins TRBV7-8 to TRBJ2-1, with 15 bases matching TRBD2. J gave up 4 bases and V 5 bases, and 3 bases lay outside the gene matches. The CDR3 length is 16 residues. Germline V gives CDR1 SGHVS, CDR2 FQNEAQ. DNA of the CDR3: TGTGCCAGCAGCGAGGGACTAGCGGGGGGTTACAATGAGCAGTTCTTC. Translation gives CASSEGLAGGYNEQFF.

The chain employs TRBV6-2 or TRBV6-3 and TRBJ2-2, with TRBD2 matching over 8 bases. Losses at the gene ends were 3 bases for V and 7 bases for J; bases not matched to a gene: 7. From germline, CDR1 is MNHEY and CDR2 SVGEGT. This CDR3 contains 15 residues. CDR3 sequence: CASSYRREADGELFF. The DNA for the CDR3 is TGTGCCAGCAGTTATAGGCGGGAGGCCGACGGGGAGCTGTTTTTT.

A few counts support this clonotype. The V gene is TRBV11-2, the J gene TRBJ2-5; D is unresolved. The V gene lost 6 bases and the J gene lost 0 bases, with 14 bases spanning the gap. The CDR3 is 15 residues long. Germline CDR1 reads SGHAT; CDR2 reads FQNNGV. CDR3 DNA sequence: TGTGCCAGCAGTCCGCCGGGCCAGGACCAAGAGACCCAGTACTTC. Translating it yields CASSPPGQDQETQYF.

The sample holds many counts of this clonotype. The chain combines TRBV7-9 with TRBJ2-7, with 11 bases fitting TRBD1. Germline CDR1 reads SEHNR; CDR2 reads FQNEAQ (reference sequence). The CDR3 consists of 15 residues. Germline trimming cut 6 bases from V and 4 bases from J; bases unmatched to any gene: 8. The chain's CDR3 is CASSLGQGALYEQYF. The CDR3 DNA is TGTGCCAGCAGTCTTGGACAGGGGGCGTTGTACGAGCAGTACTTC.

This clonotype was found a few times. The J gene is TRBJ1-3, the V gene TRBV5-6, with TRBD1 matching 7 bases. The germline V gene has CDR1 SGHDT and CDR2 YYEEEE. The CDR3 covers 15 residues. V trimming: 1 base; J trimming: 4 bases; junction bases outside the gene matches: 5. The CDR3 loop reads CASSLKRGLGNTIYF. The CDR3, as DNA: TGTGCCAGCAGCTTGAAGAGGGGGCTCGGAAACACCATATATTTT.

This clonotype was counted a few times. This sequence joins TRBV11-2 and TRBJ2-5; 7 positions match TRBD2. Germline assignment: CDR1 SGHAT and CDR2 FQNNGV. CDR3 size: 15 residues. V shed 3 bases, J shed 2 bases, and the junction held 6 bases outside the gene matches. Written as DNA, the CDR3 is TGTGCCAGCAGCTTGACGGGCGGGGGACAAGAGACCCAGTACTTC. As protein: CASSLTGGGQETQYF.

On this clonotype itself: The junction shows a germline mismatch at one end, possibly a read error. The chain carries TRBV24-1 and TRBJ1-1, with 9 bases fitting TRBD1. Germline values: CDR1 KGHDR, CDR2 SFDVKD. This CDR3 is built from 19 residues. The DNA of the CDR3 is TGTGCCACCCCACCCCCAGCGACAGGGGGGATGTTGGAGAACCCTGAAGCTTTCTTT. It yields the protein CATPPPATGGMLENPEAFF.

This clonotype was detected only a few times. The chain employs TRBV27 and TRBJ2-1; 9 bases map to TRBD2. The CDR3 is made up of 15 amino acids. J gave up 2 bases and V 7 bases, and 6 bases lay outside the gene matches. Germline V gene sequence: CDR1 MNHEY, CDR2 SMNVEV (reference sequence). The CDR3, as DNA: TGTGCCAGCAACCCGCGGGAGGGCCCCTACAATGAGCAGTTCTTC. Residues: CASNPREGPYNEQFF.